This TCR beta chain appears in the sequencing data of a study of cytomegalovirus exposure and HLA in healthy donors. Study information: Early released data comprised approximately 85 million unique TCRs from HLA-typed donors. Study-wide results and caveats: Associated with cytomegalovirus, according to the listing, were 170 or so TCR beta chains. Sequence variants that were highly shared formed a cluster that was likely a sequencing artifact. In vitro testing confirmed three CMV-associated chains as specific for CMV antigens.

The CDR3 consists of 13 residues. J was trimmed by 4 bases and V by 8 bases; bases with no gene match: 7. Germline values: CDR1 SNHLY, CDR2 FYNNEI. The PCR employed 60 Vbeta primers together with 13 Jbeta primers. Sequencing used immunoSEQ multiplex PCR; TCRdb keeps in-frame clones, though not all of them. This table holds approximately 120,000 clones, roughly four fifths found once. As to this clone: Its antigen is undetermined.

The TCR comes from a woman aged 55-70 years in good health and CMV-seropositive. The genes are TRBV2 and TRBJ2-5, with 7 bases aligning to TRBD1. Sequencing input: PBMCs. As DNA, the CDR3 is TGTGCCAGCCTAAGGGGGCTAGCAGAGACCCAGTACTTC. This sequence encodes CASLRGLAETQYF.